The rows below give T cell receptor beta chains drawn from one sample of a study of shared clonotypes between healthy human individuals. Assay used: immunoSEQ multiplex PCR; TCRdb lists only in-frame clones, some missing. The table lists about 110,000 clones, 68% of them singletons, with approximately 25% in the top ten. Sample: memory CD8+ T cells sorted from blood. These receptors all stem from a woman under 40 in good health. Both conserved end residues are part of each CDR3. D genes are given only for firm matches. Some rows mark clone size as missing; the rest say once, few, many or name a class of expanded clone.

J gene: TRBJ1-1; D gene: NA; clone size: once; V gene: TRBV27; CDR3 protein: CASSLRGGNTEAFF; CDR3 DNA: TGTGCCAGCAGTTTAAGGGGTGGGAACACTGAAGCTTTCTTT
J gene: TRBJ1-5; D gene: TRBD1; clone size: NA; V gene: TRBV28; CDR3 protein: CASTTGQGYYQPQHF; CDR3 DNA: TGTGCCAGCACGACAGGACAGGGTTATTATCAGCCCCAGCATTTT
J gene: TRBJ1-4; D gene: NA; clone size: NA; V gene: TRBV5-1; CDR3 protein: CASSLSGPSEKLFF; CDR3 DNA: TGCGCCAGCAGCTTATCGGGGCCTAGTGAAAAACTGTTTTTT
J gene: TRBJ2-7; D gene: TRBD1; clone size: NA; V gene: TRBV7-9; CDR3 protein: CASSSPGQGSYEQYF; CDR3 DNA: TGTGCCAGCAGCTCGCCGGGACAGGGGTCTTACGAGCAGTACTTC
J gene: TRBJ2-7; D gene: NA; clone size: NA; V gene: TRBV29-1; CDR3 protein: CSVLRVSEQYF; CDR3 DNA: TGCAGCGTACTCAGGGTGAGCGAGCAGTACTTC
J gene: TRBJ1-1; D gene: NA; clone size: NA; V gene: TRBV28; CDR3 protein: CASTSPGPGTEAFF; CDR3 DNA: TGTGCCAGCACCTCGCCGGGACCAGGCACTGAAGCTTTCTTT
J gene: TRBJ2-7; D gene: TRBD2; clone size: once; V gene: TRBV27; CDR3 protein: CASSPQREGSYEQYF; CDR3 DNA: TGTGCCAGCAGTCCCCAGCGGGAGGGCTCGTACGAGCAGTACTTC
J gene: TRBJ2-7; D gene: TRBD2; clone size: NA; V gene: TRBV7-9; CDR3 protein: CASSPDTSGAKVGEQYF; CDR3 DNA: TGTGCCAGCAGCCCGGACACTAGCGGAGCAAAGGTCGGCGAGCAGTACTTC
J gene: TRBJ2-7; D gene: NA; clone size: once; V gene: TRBV7-2; CDR3 protein: CASSLAGGSYEQYF; CDR3 DNA: TGTGCCAGCAGCTTAGCGGGAGGCTCCTACGAGCAGTACTTC
J gene: TRBJ2-7; D gene: TRBD1; clone size: NA; V gene: TRBV6-5; CDR3 protein: CASSYSARQGAREQYF; CDR3 DNA: TGTGCCAGCAGTTACTCGGCGAGACAGGGGGCGCGCGAGCAGTACTTC
J gene: TRBJ1-2; D gene: TRBD1; clone size: once; V gene: TRBV6-6; CDR3 protein: CASSRTGAYGYTF; CDR3 DNA: TGTGCCAGCAGTCGGACAGGGGCATATGGCTACACCTTC
J gene: TRBJ2-2; D gene: TRBD2; clone size: NA; V gene: TRBV30; CDR3 protein: CAWRGLAGGDTGELFF; CDR3 DNA: TGTGCCTGGAGGGGACTAGCGGGAGGTGACACCGGGGAGCTGTTTTTT
J gene: TRBJ2-7; D gene: NA; clone size: NA; V gene: TRBV7-2; CDR3 protein: CASSLGPDKSAYVEQYF; CDR3 DNA: TGTGCCAGCAGCTTAGGGCCCGACAAGTCAGCCTACGTCGAGCAGTACTTC
J gene: TRBJ2-5; D gene: NA; clone size: few; V gene: TRBV7-2; CDR3 protein: CASSFTGWALETQYF; CDR3 DNA: TGTGCCAGCAGCTTTACAGGGTGGGCTTTGGAGACCCAGTACTTC
J gene: TRBJ1-2; D gene: NA; clone size: NA; V gene: TRBV5-4; CDR3 protein: CASSVGTQKGYTF; CDR3 DNA: TGTGCCAGCAGCGTCGGGACTCAGAAGGGCTACACCTTC
J gene: TRBJ1-2; D gene: TRBD1; clone size: NA; V gene: TRBV25-1; CDR3 protein: CASSQGASGYTF; CDR3 DNA: TGTGCCAGCAGTCAGGGGGCGAGCGGCTACACCTTC
J gene: TRBJ2-2; D gene: NA; clone size: few; V gene: TRBV6-6; CDR3 protein: CASRLTLGGELFF; CDR3 DNA: TGTGCCAGCAGACTCACCTTGGGCGGGGAGCTGTTTTTT
J gene: TRBJ1-1; D gene: TRBD1; clone size: NA; V gene: TRBV6-5; CDR3 protein: CASSLQGQVSSAFF; CDR3 DNA: TGTGCCAGCAGTTTACAGGGGCAGGTGTCGTCGGCTTTCTTT
J gene: TRBJ2-7; D gene: TRBD1; clone size: many; V gene: TRBV5-1; CDR3 protein: CASSAGQGDPEQYF; CDR3 DNA: TGCGCCAGCAGCGCGGGACAGGGGGACCCCGAGCAGTACTTC
J gene: TRBJ2-7; D gene: TRBD1; clone size: few; V gene: TRBV7-8; CDR3 protein: CASSPGQGLNEQYF; CDR3 DNA: TGTGCCAGCAGCCCGGGACAGGGATTGAACGAGCAGTACTTC
J gene: TRBJ2-2; D gene: TRBD2; clone size: NA; V gene: TRBV6-4; CDR3 protein: CASSDRAGGDTGELFF; CDR3 DNA: TGTGCCAGCAGTGACCGGGCGGGAGGAGACACCGGGGAGCTGTTTTTT
J gene: TRBJ2-7; D gene: NA; clone size: NA; V gene: TRBV6-5; CDR3 protein: CASSYWSSGYYEQYF; CDR3 DNA: TGTGCCAGCAGTTACTGGAGCTCCGGATACTACGAGCAGTACTTC
J gene: TRBJ2-3; D gene: NA; clone size: NA; V gene: TRBV2; CDR3 protein: CASSVAGDTQYF; CDR3 DNA: TGTGCCAGCAGTGTAGCAGGAGATACGCAGTATTTT
J gene: TRBJ2-7; D gene: NA; clone size: NA; V gene: TRBV5-6; CDR3 protein: CASSLNRPLTSYEQYF; CDR3 DNA: TGTGCCAGCAGCTTAAACCGCCCTCTCACCTCCTACGAGCAGTACTTC
J gene: TRBJ2-5; D gene: NA; clone size: once; V gene: TRBV7-9; CDR3 protein: CASSLAGYQETQYF; CDR3 DNA: TGTGCCAGCAGCTTAGCAGGGTATCAAGAGACCCAGTACTTC
J gene: TRBJ2-6; D gene: NA; clone size: NA; V gene: TRBV7-2; CDR3 protein: CASSFQLSGANVLTF; CDR3 DNA: TGTGCCAGCAGCTTCCAGCTCTCTGGGGCCAACGTCCTGACTTTC
J gene: TRBJ2-1; D gene: TRBD2; clone size: NA; V gene: TRBV19; CDR3 protein: CASSRSFVGRDEQFF; CDR3 DNA: TGTGCCAGTAGTAGGAGTTTTGTAGGGAGGGATGAGCAGTTCTTC
J gene: TRBJ2-3; D gene: NA; clone size: few; V gene: TRBV7-8; CDR3 protein: CASSWGAAGSDTQYF; CDR3 DNA: TGTGCCAGCAGCTGGGGGGCTGCTGGATCAGATACGCAGTATTTT
J gene: TRBJ2-3; D gene: NA; clone size: NA; V gene: TRBV19; CDR3 protein: CASSIALDPTDTQYF; CDR3 DNA: TGTGCCAGTAGTATTGCCTTAGATCCGACAGATACGCAGTATTTT
J gene: TRBJ2-7; D gene: TRBD2; clone size: NA; V gene: TRBV25-1; CDR3 protein: CASSETSGSQGATYEQYF; CDR3 DNA: TGTGCCAGCAGTGAGACTAGCGGGAGTCAAGGGGCCACCTACGAGCAGTACTTC
J gene: TRBJ1-2; D gene: NA; clone size: NA; V gene: TRBV14; CDR3 protein: CASSQVGSYGYTF; CDR3 DNA: TGTGCCAGCAGCCAAGTGGGGTCGTACGGCTACACCTTC
J gene: TRBJ2-5; D gene: NA; clone size: NA; V gene: TRBV7-3; CDR3 protein: CASSSNLQETQYF; CDR3 DNA: TGTGCCAGCAGCTCGAACCTTCAAGAGACCCAGTACTTC
J gene: TRBJ1-2; D gene: TRBD1; clone size: NA; V gene: TRBV28; CDR3 protein: CASSPRTGKGGYTF; CDR3 DNA: TGTGCCAGCAGCCCACGGACAGGGAAGGGTGGCTACACCTTC
J gene: TRBJ2-2; D gene: NA; clone size: NA; V gene: TRBV6-5; CDR3 protein: CASSYLRDRGAVF; CDR3 DNA: TGTGCCAGCAGTTACCTCAGGGACCGGGGAGCTGTTTTT
J gene: TRBJ2-7; D gene: NA; clone size: NA; V gene: TRBV5-6; CDR3 protein: CASSLASYEQYF; CDR3 DNA: TGTGCCAGCAGCTTGGCGTCCTACGAGCAGTACTTC
J gene: TRBJ2-1; D gene: TRBD2; clone size: many; V gene: TRBV7-9; CDR3 protein: CASSLDRLAVGTGGNEQFF; CDR3 DNA: TGTGCCAGCAGCTTAGATCGACTAGCGGTAGGAACTGGGGGCAATGAGCAGTTCTTC
J gene: TRBJ1-1; D gene: NA; clone size: NA; V gene: TRBV25-1; CDR3 protein: CASSERGGGDTEAFF; CDR3 DNA: TGTGCCAGCAGTGAAAGAGGGGGAGGCGACACTGAAGCTTTCTTT